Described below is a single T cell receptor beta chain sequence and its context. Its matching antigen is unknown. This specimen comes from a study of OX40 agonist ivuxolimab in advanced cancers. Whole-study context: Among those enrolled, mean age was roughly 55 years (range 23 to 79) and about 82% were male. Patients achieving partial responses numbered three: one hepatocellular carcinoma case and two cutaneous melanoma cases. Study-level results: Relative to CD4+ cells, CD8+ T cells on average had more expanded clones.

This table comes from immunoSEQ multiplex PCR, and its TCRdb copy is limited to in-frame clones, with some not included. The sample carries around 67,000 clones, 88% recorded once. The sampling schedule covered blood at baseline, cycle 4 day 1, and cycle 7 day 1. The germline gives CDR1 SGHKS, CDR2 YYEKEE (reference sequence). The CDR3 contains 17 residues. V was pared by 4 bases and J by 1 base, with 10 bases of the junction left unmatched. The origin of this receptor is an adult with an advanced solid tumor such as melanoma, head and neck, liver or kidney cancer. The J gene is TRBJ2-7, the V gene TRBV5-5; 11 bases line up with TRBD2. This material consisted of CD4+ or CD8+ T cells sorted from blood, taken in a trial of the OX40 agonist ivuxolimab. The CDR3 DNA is TGTGCCAGCAGCGACCTCCGGCTAGCGGGGGGTTCCTACGAGCAGTACTTC. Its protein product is CASSDLRLAGGSYEQYF. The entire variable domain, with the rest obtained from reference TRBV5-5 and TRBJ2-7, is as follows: DAGVTQSPTHLIKTRGQQVTLRCSPISGHKSVSWYQQVLGQGPQFIFQYYEKEERGRGNFPDRFSARQFPNYSSELNVNALLLGDSALYLCASSDLRLAGGSYEQYFGPGTRLTVT.